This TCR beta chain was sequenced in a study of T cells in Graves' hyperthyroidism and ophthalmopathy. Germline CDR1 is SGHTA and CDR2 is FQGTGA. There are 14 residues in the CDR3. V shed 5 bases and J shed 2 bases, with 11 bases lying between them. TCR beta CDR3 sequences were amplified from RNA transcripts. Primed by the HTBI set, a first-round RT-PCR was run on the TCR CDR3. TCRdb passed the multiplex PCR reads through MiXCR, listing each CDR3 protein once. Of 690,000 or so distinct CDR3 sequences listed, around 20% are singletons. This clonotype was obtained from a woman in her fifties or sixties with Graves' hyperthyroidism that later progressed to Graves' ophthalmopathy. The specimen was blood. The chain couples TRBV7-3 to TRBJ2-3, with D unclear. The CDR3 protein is CASSPGPLTDTQYF. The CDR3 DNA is TGTGCCAGCAGCCCCGGACCCCTCACAGATACGCAGTATTTT.